The source of this T cell receptor beta chain is a study of blood T cell repertoires in COVID-19. Study-wide context: Samples of COVID-19 (acute and convalescent) were obtained from the United States, Italy and Spain.

TCRdb keeps only in-frame clones here, not all; method: immunoSEQ multiplex PCR. The data show about 150,000 clones, roughly four fifths seen once. The CDR3 is 12 residues long. V was shortened by 5 bases and J by 6 bases, with 10 bases between the two germline ends. Per germline, CDR1 SGHTA and CDR2 FQGNSA. The sequencing input was peripheral blood. The chain employs TRBV7-2 and TRBJ1-1; tentative D call: TRBD1 (6 bases). This TCR was recovered from a woman aged 55-70 years with acute or convalescent COVID-19. CDR3 in DNA: TGTGCCAGCAGCAACCAGGGGCCTGAAGCTTTCTTT. Protein sequence: CASSNQGPEAFF.